The clone carrying this TCR beta chain was found a few times. Antigen unknown. Trimming left V 8 bases short and J 3 bases short, with 13 bases between. This CDR3 region has 13 residues. CDR1 is MNHEY, CDR2 SVGEGT, per germline. Study conclusions and caveats: Tumor-infiltrating Treg TCR alpha and beta sequences overlapped most with tumor naive CD4+ T cells, then blood naive.

CD4+CD45RO+CD25- cells were isolated as memory CD4+ T cells. Constant-region reverse primers amplified full-length variable regions, followed by semi-nested Nested Universal Primer A PCR. TCRdb recomputed calls from the 5' RACE reads with MiXCR, one row per CDR3 protein. The sample carries around 50,000 distinct CDR3 sequences, around a quarter recorded once. The origin of this receptor is a female donor with breast cancer. The chain couples TRBV6-2 or TRBV6-3 to TRBJ1-1; D unclear. Sequenced material: tumor-infiltrating memory CD4+ T cells sorted from the breast tumor. Subset defined: memory CD4+ T cells, CD4+CD45RO+CD25-. CDR3 nucleotides: TGTGCCAGCCAGAACAGCGGATACACTGAAGCTTTCTTT. Translated, it gives CASQNSGYTEAFF.